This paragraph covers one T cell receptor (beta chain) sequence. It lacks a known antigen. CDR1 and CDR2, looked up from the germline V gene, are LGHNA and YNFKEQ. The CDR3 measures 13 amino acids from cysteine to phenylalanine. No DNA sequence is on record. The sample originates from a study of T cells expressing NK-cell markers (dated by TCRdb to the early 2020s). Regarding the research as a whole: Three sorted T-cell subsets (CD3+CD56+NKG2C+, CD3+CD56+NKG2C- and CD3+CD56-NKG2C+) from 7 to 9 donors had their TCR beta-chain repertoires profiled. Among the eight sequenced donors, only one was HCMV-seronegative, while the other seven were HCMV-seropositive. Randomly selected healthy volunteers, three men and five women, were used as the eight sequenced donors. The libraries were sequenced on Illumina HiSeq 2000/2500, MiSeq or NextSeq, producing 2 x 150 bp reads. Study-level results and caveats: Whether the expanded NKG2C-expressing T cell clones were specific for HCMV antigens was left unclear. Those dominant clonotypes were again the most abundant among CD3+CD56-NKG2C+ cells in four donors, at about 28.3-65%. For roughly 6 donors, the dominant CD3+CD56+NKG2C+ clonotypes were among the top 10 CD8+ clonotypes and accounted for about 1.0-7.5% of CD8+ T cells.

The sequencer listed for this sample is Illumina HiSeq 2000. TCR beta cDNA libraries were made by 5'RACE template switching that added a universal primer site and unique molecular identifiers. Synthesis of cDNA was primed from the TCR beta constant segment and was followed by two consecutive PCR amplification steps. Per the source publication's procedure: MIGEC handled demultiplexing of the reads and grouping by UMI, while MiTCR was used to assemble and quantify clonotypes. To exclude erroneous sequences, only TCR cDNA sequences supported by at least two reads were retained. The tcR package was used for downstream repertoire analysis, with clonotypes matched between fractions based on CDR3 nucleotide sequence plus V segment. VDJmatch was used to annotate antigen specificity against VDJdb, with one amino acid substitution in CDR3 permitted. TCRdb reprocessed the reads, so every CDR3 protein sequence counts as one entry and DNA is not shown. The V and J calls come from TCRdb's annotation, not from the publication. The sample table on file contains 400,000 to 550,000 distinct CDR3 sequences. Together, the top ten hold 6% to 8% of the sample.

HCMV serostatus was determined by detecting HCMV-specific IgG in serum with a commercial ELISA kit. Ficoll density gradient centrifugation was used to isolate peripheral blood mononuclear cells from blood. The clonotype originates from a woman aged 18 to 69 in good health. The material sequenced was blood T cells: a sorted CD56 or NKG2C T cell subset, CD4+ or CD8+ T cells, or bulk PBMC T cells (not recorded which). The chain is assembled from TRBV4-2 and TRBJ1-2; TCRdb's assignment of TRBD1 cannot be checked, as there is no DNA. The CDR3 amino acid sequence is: CASSPDTGVGYTF.